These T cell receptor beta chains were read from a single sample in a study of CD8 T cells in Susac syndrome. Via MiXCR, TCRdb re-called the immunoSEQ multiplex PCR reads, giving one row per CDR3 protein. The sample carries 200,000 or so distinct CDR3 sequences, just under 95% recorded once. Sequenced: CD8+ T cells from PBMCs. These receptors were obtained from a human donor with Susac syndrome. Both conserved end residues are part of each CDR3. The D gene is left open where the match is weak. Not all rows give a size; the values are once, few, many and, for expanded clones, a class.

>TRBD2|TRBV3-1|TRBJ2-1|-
CASSQVSGSNEQFF
TGTGCCAGCAGCCAAGTAAGCGGGAGTAACGAGCAGTTCTTC
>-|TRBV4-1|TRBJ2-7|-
CASSQDNGQMSYEQYF
TGCGCCAGCAGCCAAGATAACGGACAGATGTCCTACGAGCAGTACTTC
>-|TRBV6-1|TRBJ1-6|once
CASSDLGALNSPLHF
TGTGCCAGCAGTGATTTGGGCGCACTCAATTCACCCCTCCACTTT
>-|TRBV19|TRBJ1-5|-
CASSIDGPSNQPQHF
TGTGCCAGTAGTATAGATGGCCCTAGCAATCAGCCCCAGCATTTT
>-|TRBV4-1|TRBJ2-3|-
CASSQRADSTDTQYF
TGCGCCAGCAGCCAAAGGGCAGATAGCACAGATACGCAGTATTTT
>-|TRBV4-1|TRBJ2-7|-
CASSQIAGTASYEQYF
TGCGCCAGCAGCCAGATCGCGGGGACTGCATCCTACGAGCAGTACTTC
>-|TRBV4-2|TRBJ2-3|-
CASSQAGTIDTQYF
TGTGCCAGCAGCCAGGCGGGAACAATAGATACGCAGTATTTT
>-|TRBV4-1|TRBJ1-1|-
CASSGWEHGDTEAFF
TGCGCCAGCAGCGGCTGGGAGCACGGGGACACTGAAGCTTTCTTT
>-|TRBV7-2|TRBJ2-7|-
CASSLGSAAGQYF
TGTGCCAGCAGCTTAGGATCAGCAGCCGGGCAGTACTTC
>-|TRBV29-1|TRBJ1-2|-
CSVEDGGAGLYGYTF
TGCAGCGTTGAAGATGGTGGGGCGGGCCTCTATGGCTACACCTTC
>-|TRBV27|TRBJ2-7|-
CASSWRQTYEQYF
TGTGCCAGCAGTTGGCGACAGACCTACGAGCAGTACTTC
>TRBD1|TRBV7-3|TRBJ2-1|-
CASSLSSGQGDEQFF
TGTGCCAGCAGCTTATCATCGGGACAGGGGGATGAGCAGTTCTTC
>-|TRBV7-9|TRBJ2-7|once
CASSLPSVGARSYEQYF
TGTGCCAGCAGCTTACCCAGCGTAGGGGCCCGCTCCTACGAGCAGTACTTC
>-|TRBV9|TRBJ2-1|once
CASSPRGNNEQFF
TGTGCCAGCAGCCCCCGTGGGAACAATGAGCAGTTCTTC
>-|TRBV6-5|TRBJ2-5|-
CASSYPILIGSGPQETQYF
TGTGCCAGCAGTTACCCCATATTAATAGGCTCTGGTCCACAAGAGACCCAGTACTTC
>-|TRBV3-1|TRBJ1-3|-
CASSQDKGLGNTIYF
TGTGCCAGCAGCCAAGATAAGGGGCTAGGAAACACCATATATTTT
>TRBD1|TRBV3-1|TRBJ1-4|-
CASSIFDRAGEKLFF
TGTGCCAGCAGTATCTTTGACAGGGCCGGCGAAAAACTGTTTTTT
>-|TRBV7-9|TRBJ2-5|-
CASSLLADNQETQYF
TGTGCCAGCAGCTTACTCGCTGACAACCAAGAGACCCAGTACTTC
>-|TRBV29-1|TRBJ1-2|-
CSVQGSGDYGYTF
TGCAGCGTTCAGGGTAGCGGGGACTATGGCTACACCTTC
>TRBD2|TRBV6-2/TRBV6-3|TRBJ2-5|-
CASRSGLAGRIQETQYF
TGTGCCAGCAGATCCGGACTAGCGGGAAGAATCCAAGAGACCCAGTACTTC
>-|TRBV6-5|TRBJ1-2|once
CASSPRPVSDGYTF
TGTGCCAGCAGTCCTCGCCCGGTTAGCGATGGCTACACCTTC
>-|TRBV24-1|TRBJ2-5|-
CATSATGRETQYF
TGTGCCACCAGTGCGACAGGGAGGGAGACCCAGTACTTC
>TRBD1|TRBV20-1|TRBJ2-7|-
CSAGTAYEQYF
TGCAGTGCTGGGACAGCCTACGAGCAGTACTTC
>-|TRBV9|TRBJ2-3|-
CASSAIRSDTQYF
TGTGCCAGCAGCGCAATTAGGTCAGATACGCAGTATTTT
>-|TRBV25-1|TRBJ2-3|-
CALSPGGATDTQYF
TGTGCCCTATCCCCAGGAGGGGCAACAGATACGCAGTATTTT
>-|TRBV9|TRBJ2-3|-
CASSVAGVGATDTQYF
TGTGCCAGCAGCGTAGCCGGAGTTGGGGCCACAGATACGCAGTATTTT
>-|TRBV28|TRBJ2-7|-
CASSWSTTYEQYF
TGTGCCAGCAGTTGGTCCACTACCTACGAGCAGTACTTC
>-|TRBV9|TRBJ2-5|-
CASSLGGAGEETQYF
TGTGCCAGCAGCCTTGGGGGGGCCGGCGAAGAGACCCAGTACTTC
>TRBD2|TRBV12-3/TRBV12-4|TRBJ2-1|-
CASSLVRGLAGINEQFF
TGTGCCAGCAGTTTGGTGCGAGGACTAGCGGGAATAAATGAGCAGTTCTTC
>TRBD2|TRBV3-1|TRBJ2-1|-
CASSQEDGGDYNEQFF
TGTGCCAGCAGCCAAGAGGACGGGGGGGACTACAATGAGCAGTTCTTC
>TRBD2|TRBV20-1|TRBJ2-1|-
CSAAGTSFYNEQFF
TGCAGTGCTGCTGGGACTAGTTTCTACAATGAGCAGTTCTTC
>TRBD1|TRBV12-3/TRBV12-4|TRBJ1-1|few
CASSLGQMNTEAFF
TGTGCCAGCAGTTTGGGACAGATGAACACTGAAGCTTTCTTT
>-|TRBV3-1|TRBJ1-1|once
CASSPGERVGTEAFF
TGTGCCAGCAGCCCGGGGGAAAGGGTGGGCACTGAAGCTTTCTTT
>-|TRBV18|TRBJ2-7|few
CASSPPAGGHYEQYF
TGTGCCAGCTCGCCACCGGCAGGGGGGCACTACGAGCAGTACTTC
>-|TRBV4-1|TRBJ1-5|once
CASSHPSRNQPQHF
TGCGCCAGCAGCCATCCATCCAGGAATCAGCCCCAGCATTTT